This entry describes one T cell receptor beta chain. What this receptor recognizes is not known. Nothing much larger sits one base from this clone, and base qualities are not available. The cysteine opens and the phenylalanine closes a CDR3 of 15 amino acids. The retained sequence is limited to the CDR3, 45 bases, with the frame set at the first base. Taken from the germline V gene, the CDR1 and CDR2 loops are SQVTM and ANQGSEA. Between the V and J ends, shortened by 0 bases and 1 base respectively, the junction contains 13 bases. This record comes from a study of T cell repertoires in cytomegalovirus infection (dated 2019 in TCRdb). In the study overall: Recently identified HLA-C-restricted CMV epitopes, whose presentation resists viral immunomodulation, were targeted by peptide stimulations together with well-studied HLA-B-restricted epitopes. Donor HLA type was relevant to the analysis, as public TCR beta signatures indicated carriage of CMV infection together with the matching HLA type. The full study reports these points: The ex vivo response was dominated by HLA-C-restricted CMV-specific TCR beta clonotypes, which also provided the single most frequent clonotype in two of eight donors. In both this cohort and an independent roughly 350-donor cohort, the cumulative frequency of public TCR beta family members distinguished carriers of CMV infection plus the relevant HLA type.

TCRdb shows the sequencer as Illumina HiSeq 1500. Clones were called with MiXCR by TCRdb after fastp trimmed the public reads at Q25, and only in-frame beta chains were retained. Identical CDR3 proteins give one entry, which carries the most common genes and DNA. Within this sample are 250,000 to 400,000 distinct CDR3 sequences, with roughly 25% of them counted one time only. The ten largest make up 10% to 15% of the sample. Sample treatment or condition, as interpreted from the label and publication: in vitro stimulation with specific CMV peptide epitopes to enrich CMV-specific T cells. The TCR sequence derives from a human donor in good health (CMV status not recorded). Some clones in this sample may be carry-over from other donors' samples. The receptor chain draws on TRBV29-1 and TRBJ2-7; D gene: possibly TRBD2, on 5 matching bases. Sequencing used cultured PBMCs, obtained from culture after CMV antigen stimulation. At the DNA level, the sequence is TGCAGCGTTGAAGATGCGGGCAGGTCTTCCTACGAGCAGTACTTC. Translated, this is CSVEDAGRSSYEQYF.